The 29 T cell receptor beta chains in this list originate from one sample, sequenced in a study of blood T cell repertoires in COVID-19. This table comes from immunoSEQ multiplex PCR, and its TCRdb copy is limited to in-frame clones, with some not included. The sample shows over 60,000 clones, roughly 88% of them seen only once. Sequences were obtained from peripheral blood. Receptors originate from a middle-aged man with COVID-19, enrolled during active disease.

This chain joins TRBV5-6 and TRBJ2-7; D might be TRBD1 (6 bases). This CDR3 has 14 amino acids. V gave up 2 bases and J gave up 6 bases, with 15 bases separating them. Germline CDR1 SGHDT, CDR2 YYEEEE. CDR3 protein: CASSLSGALFEQYF. The CDR3, as DNA: TGTGCCAGCAGCTTATCAGGGGCCCTTTTCGAGCAGTACTTC.

The rearrangement joins TRBV4-1 to TRBJ1-3; D perhaps matches TRBD1 (6 bases). CDR3 length: 17 amino acids. V lost 1 base and J lost 2, with 15 bases in between. In germline, CDR1 is MGHRA, CDR2 YSYEKL. The CDR3 nucleotides are TGCGCCAGCAGCCAAGTCGGCAGGGGCTGGGCTGGAAACACCATATATTTT. Translating it yields CASSQVGRGWAGNTIYF.

This sequence joins TRBV2 and TRBJ2-7; 10 bases agree with TRBD2. The CDR3 totals 16 residues. Per the germline V gene, CDR1 is SNHLY and CDR2 is FYNNEI. The V gene end was trimmed by 4 bases and the J gene end by 3 bases; junction bases not matched to a gene: 9. The CDR3 protein is CASSATWTSGSYEQYF. The DNA of the CDR3 is TGTGCCAGCAGTGCTACGTGGACTAGCGGAAGCTACGAGCAGTACTTC.

The chain is built from TRBV6-6 and TRBJ1-3; 10 nucleotides align to TRBD1. V lost 6 bases and J lost 6; bases outside the gene matches: 5. Germline CDR1 is MNHNY and CDR2 is SVGAGI (reference sequence). The CDR3 has 14 residues. The CDR3 sequence: CASSLDRGINTIYF. The CDR3 DNA follows: TGTGCCAGCAGCCTGGACAGGGGGATAAACACCATATATTTT.

This clone was found once. The V and J genes are TRBV29-1 and TRBJ1-1; no clear D. This CDR3 spans 14 amino acids. V was pared by 6 bases and J by 1 base, with 15 bases between. From germline, CDR1 is SQVTM and CDR2 ANQGSEA. The CDR3 DNA is TGCAGCGTCCACCAACCCCCAGGGAACACTGAAGCTTTCTTT. Protein: CSVHQPPGNTEAFF.

The chain carries TRBV29-1 and TRBJ2-7, with 12 positions matching TRBD2. The V and J ends lost 5 bases and 5 bases, in that order; junction bases with no gene match: 4. This CDR3 is built from 13 residues. From germline, CDR1 is SQVTM and CDR2 ANQGSEA. As DNA, the CDR3 is TGCAGCGTTCCCGGACTAGCGGGACACGAGCAGTACTTC. It is translated as CSVPGLAGHEQYF.

The chain couples TRBV3-1 (or the pseudogene TRBV3-2) to TRBJ2-7; D is uncertain. This CDR3 is 15 amino acids long. V gave up 0 bases and J gave up 1 base, with 10 bases separating them. Looked up from germline, CDR1 is LGHDT and CDR2 is YNNKEL (reference sequence). CDR3 protein: CASSQDIGESYEQYF. CDR3 DNA: TGTGCCAGCAGCCAAGATATAGGAGAATCCTACGAGCAGTACTTC.

The V gene is TRBV27, the J gene TRBJ1-6; TRBD1 matches 12 bases. CDR1 is MNHEY, CDR2 SMNVEV, per germline (reference sequence). The CDR3 contains 17 residues. V lost 6 bases, J lost 7 bases, and 10 bases stayed unmatched. The CDR3 protein is CASRTGTGGIMNSPLHF. DNA of the CDR3: TGTGCCAGCAGGACCGGGACAGGGGGCATTATGAATTCACCCCTCCACTTT.

This chain uses TRBV5-1 with TRBJ2-6; D not certain. Germline-derived CDR1 and CDR2 are SGHRS and YFSETQ. The V gene lost 4 bases and the J gene lost 0 bases, with 5 bases spanning the gap. CDR3 length: 14 residues. The CDR3 bases are TGCGCCAGCAGCGCCTACTCTGGGGCCAACGTCCTGACTTTC. This translates into CASSAYSGANVLTF. The whole variable domain, remainder taken from reference TRBV5-1 and TRBJ2-6, is KAGVTQTPRYLIKTRGQQVTLSCSPISGHRSVSWYQQTPGQGLQFLFEYFSETQRNKGNFPGRFSGRQFSNSRSEMNVSTLELGDSALYLCASSAYSGANVLTFGAGSRLTVL.

This chain joins TRBV5-1 and TRBJ1-1; unclear D gene. Trimming cost V 2 bases and J 3 bases, with 11 bases left between them. CDR3 size: 14 residues. The V gene's germline CDR1 is SGHRS and CDR2 YFSETQ. The CDR3 loop reads CASSFGRTDTEAFF. The CDR3 region has the DNA TGCGCCAGCAGCTTTGGCAGGACTGACACTGAAGCTTTCTTT.

J is TRBJ2-2 and V is TRBV7-9, with D possibly matching TRBD1 (8 bases). Germline CDR1 reads SEHNR; CDR2 reads FQNEAQ (reference sequence). This CDR3 spans 16 amino acids. Trimming left V 4 bases short and J 4 bases short, with 16 bases between. The CDR3 here is CASSSESGTGTGELFF. Written as DNA, the CDR3 is TGTGCCAGCAGCTCAGAAAGCGGGACAGGCACCGGGGAGCTGTTTTTT.

This rearrangement joins TRBV10-1 to TRBJ2-7; 10 bases are a match to TRBD1. This CDR3 region has 15 residues. The junction had 13 bases not matched to a gene; V was cut back by 10 bases and J by 4 bases. Per the germline V gene, CDR1 is WNHNN and CDR2 is SYGVQD (reference sequence). The chain's CDR3 is CATSSLGTGAYEQYF. CDR3 coding DNA: TGCGCCACCAGCTCCCTGGGGACAGGGGCTTACGAGCAGTACTTC.

The CDR3 is CASRVGGAGRTDTQYF. In DNA, the CDR3 is TGTGCCAGCAGGGTGGGGGGAGCGGGGCGCACAGATACGCAGTATTTT. The chain combines TRBV28 with TRBJ2-3; 7 bases are shared with TRBD2. Germline trimming cut 6 bases from V and 1 base from J; bases unmatched to any gene: 10. CDR1 MDHEN and CDR2 SYDVKM come from the germline V gene. The CDR3 has 16 residues.

V is TRBV6-1 and J is TRBJ2-7, with TRBD1 identical over 9 bases. The CDR3 extends over 18 amino acids. Germline CDR1 and CDR2: MNHNS and SASEGT. The ends lost 1 base at V and 3 bases at J; junction bases unmatched: 13. The CDR3 here is CASSEEETGGGGYYEQYF. The CDR3 region has the DNA TGTGCCAGCAGTGAAGAGGAGACAGGGGGAGGGGGGTACTACGAGCAGTACTTC.

The chain joins TRBV7-6 to TRBJ2-2; 7 bases fit TRBD1. The V gene end was trimmed by 6 bases and the J gene end by 2 bases; junction bases not matched to a gene: 6. This CDR3 has 15 residues. CDR1 is SGHVS and CDR2 is FNYEAQ in the germline V gene. The CDR3 nucleotides read TGTGCCAGCAGGGAGACAGGGAGTAACACCGGGGAGCTGTTTTTT. Amino acids: CASRETGSNTGELFF. Filled out from reference TRBV7-6 and TRBJ2-2, the complete variable domain reads GAGVSQSPRYKVTKRGQDVALRCDPISGHVSLYWYRQALGQGPEFLTYFNYEAQQDKSGLPNDRFSAERPEGSISTLTIQRTEQRDSAMYRCASRETGSNTGELFFGEGSRLTVL.

This chain connects TRBV20-1 to TRBJ1-5; D remains unclear. CDR3 length: 13 amino acids. Germline CDR1 DFQATT, CDR2 SNEGSKA (reference sequence). V was cut by 3 bases and J by 4 bases, with 10 bases left in between. The DNA of the CDR3 is TGCAGTGCTAGTGGTCAGATTAATCAGCCCCAGCATTTT. This codes for CSASGQINQPQHF.

The CDR3 loop reads CASSPDGQAYGYTF. The CDR3 DNA reads TGTGCCAGCAGTCCCGACGGACAGGCCTATGGCTACACCTTC. The chain uses TRBV2 and TRBJ1-2; 7 bases map to TRBD1. V shed 5 bases and J 4 bases; nucleotides not matched to a gene: 7. The CDR3 has 14 amino acids. Germline CDR1 and CDR2: SNHLY and FYNNEI. The full variable domain, its missing parts supplied by reference TRBV2 and TRBJ1-2, is EPEVTQTPSHQVTQMGQEVILRCVPISNHLYFYWYRQILGQKVEFLVSFYNNEISEKSEIFDDQFSVERPDGSNFTLKIRSTKLEDSAMYFCASSPDGQAYGYTFGSGTRLTVV.

The chain has TRBV2 and TRBJ2-1; D is perhaps TRBD2 (6 bases). This CDR3 has 13 amino acids. V lost 3 bases and J 6 bases, leaving 9 bases between the germline ends. CDR1 is SNHLY, CDR2 FYNNEI, per germline. The CDR3 region is CASSDSRGNEQFF. CDR3 coding DNA: TGTGCCAGCAGTGACTCGCGGGGCAATGAGCAGTTCTTC.

J is TRBJ2-1 and V is TRBV14, with TRBD2 matching over 15 bases. J was trimmed by 7 bases and V by 0 bases; bases with no gene match: 4. Germline CDR1 SGHDN, CDR2 FVKESK. This CDR3 is 17 amino acids long. The CDR3 coding sequence is TGTGCCAGCAGCCAAGAGGGACTAGCGGGAGGACGGAATGAGCAGTTCTTC. Translated, it gives CASSQEGLAGGRNEQFF.

V usage is TRBV7-6 and J usage is TRBJ2-3; D unclear. CDR3 length: 15 residues. Germline CDR1 is SGHVS and CDR2 is FNYEAQ. Trimming shortened V by 1 base and J by 0 bases, and 8 bases separated the two germline ends. Written as DNA, the CDR3 is TGTGCCAGCAGCTTAGAGCGCGGAAGCACAGATACGCAGTATTTT. It specifies CASSLERGSTDTQYF.

The chain uses TRBV12-5 and TRBJ1-2; 7 nucleotides align to TRBD1. This CDR3 is built from 13 residues. V lost 1 base and J lost 4; bases outside the gene matches: 0. Germline V CDR1 and CDR2: LGHNT, FRNRAP. The CDR3 DNA reads as TGTGCTAGTGGTTTGGACAGGGGCTATGGCTACACCTTC. Translating gives CASGLDRGYGYTF.

The chain couples TRBV11-2 to TRBJ1-4; D is uncertain. Germline lookup yields CDR1 SGHAT and CDR2 FQNNGV. V dropped 0 bases and J dropped 8 bases, with 13 bases sitting between them. The CDR3 totals 15 residues. The CDR3 DNA sequence: TGTGCCAGCAGCTTAGAGTTGGGCAGACGCGAAAAACTGTTTTTT. Protein: CASSLELGRREKLFF.

The chain joins TRBV7-9 to TRBJ1-4, with TRBD1 matching over 9 bases. V trimming: 5 bases; J trimming: 8 bases; junction bases outside the gene matches: 12. CDR1 and CDR2 from the germline V gene are SEHNR and FQNEAQ (reference sequence). This CDR3 spans 16 amino acids. Here the CDR3 DNA reads TGTGCCAGCAGCCCCCTCCGGGACAGGGATGTGGAAAAACTGTTTTTT. Its translation is CASSPLRDRDVEKLFF.

The V gene is TRBV5-1, the J gene TRBJ2-3, with TRBD2 identical over 8 bases. This CDR3 contains 19 residues. After removal of 7 bases from V and 2 bases from J, the junction contained 21 bases not matched to a gene. Germline V gives CDR1 SGHRS, CDR2 YFSETQ. In nucleotides, the CDR3 is TGCGCCAGCGCTTGGGACTCCCTACGGCGCGGGAGGCCCACAGATACGCAGTATTTT. This codes for CASAWDSLRRGRPTDTQYF.

This chain uses TRBV5-1 with TRBJ2-3; D remains ambiguous. Trimming removed 0 bases at V and 2 bases at J, with 7 bases between. Germline lookup yields CDR1 SGHRS and CDR2 YFSETQ. This CDR3 comprises 14 residues. CDR3 sequence: CASSLDYYTDTQYF. DNA of the CDR3: TGCGCCAGCAGCTTGGACTATTACACAGATACGCAGTATTTT.

The chain couples TRBV6-6 to TRBJ2-1; TRBD2 agrees at 10 bases. This CDR3 is 17 amino acids long. Looked up from germline, CDR1 is MNHNY and CDR2 is SVGAGI (reference sequence). Losses at the gene ends were 5 bases for V and 5 bases for J; bases not matched to a gene: 12. The CDR3 bases are TGTGCCAGCAGTCGATTACCAACTAGCGGGGTACACAATGAGCAGTTCTTC. Protein sequence: CASSRLPTSGVHNEQFF.

This clone was found once. The chain couples TRBV12-5 to TRBJ1-5; 9 positions match TRBD1. CDR1 LGHNT and CDR2 FRNRAP come from the germline V gene. V trimming: 5 bases; J trimming: 6 bases; junction bases outside the gene matches: 8. The CDR3 has 15 residues. The CDR3 is CASGPPGQGTQPQHF. In nucleotides, the CDR3 is TGTGCTAGTGGTCCGCCCGGACAGGGGACTCAGCCCCAGCATTTT.

CDR3 nucleotides: TGTGCCAGCAGTTACCCGCCTTCGGGGAAGGGATCCTACAATGAGCAGTTCTTC. This translates into CASSYPPSGKGSYNEQFF. The genes are TRBV6-2 or TRBV6-3 and TRBJ2-1; tentative D call: TRBD2 (5 bases). CDR3 length equals 18 residues. Trimming took off 2 bases at V and 1 base at J, with 18 bases between the two ends. Germline-derived CDR1 and CDR2 are MNHEY and SVGEGT.

This clone was recorded once. The rearrangement uses TRBV11-2 and TRBJ1-2; D gene unclear. The CDR3 is 13 residues long. Germline V gene sequence: CDR1 SGHAT, CDR2 FQNNGV. The ends were cut back, 5 bases at V and 3 bases at J, with 10 bases in the middle. CDR3 loop: CASSPRTDYGYTF. CDR3 sequence (DNA): TGTGCCAGCAGCCCCCGCACGGACTATGGCTACACCTTC.